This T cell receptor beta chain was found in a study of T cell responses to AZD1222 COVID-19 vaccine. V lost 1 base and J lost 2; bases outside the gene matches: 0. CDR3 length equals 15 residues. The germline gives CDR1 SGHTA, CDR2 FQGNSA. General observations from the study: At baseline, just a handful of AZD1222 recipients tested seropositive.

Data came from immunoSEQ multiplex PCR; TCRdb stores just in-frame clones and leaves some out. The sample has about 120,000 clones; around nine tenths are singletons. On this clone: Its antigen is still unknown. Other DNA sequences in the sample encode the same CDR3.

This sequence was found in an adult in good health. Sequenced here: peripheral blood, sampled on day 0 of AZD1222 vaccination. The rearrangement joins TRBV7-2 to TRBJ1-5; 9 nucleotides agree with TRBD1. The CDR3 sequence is CASSLGTGGNQPQHF. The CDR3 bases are TGTGCCAGCAGCTTAGGGACAGGGGGCAATCAGCCCCAGCATTTT.